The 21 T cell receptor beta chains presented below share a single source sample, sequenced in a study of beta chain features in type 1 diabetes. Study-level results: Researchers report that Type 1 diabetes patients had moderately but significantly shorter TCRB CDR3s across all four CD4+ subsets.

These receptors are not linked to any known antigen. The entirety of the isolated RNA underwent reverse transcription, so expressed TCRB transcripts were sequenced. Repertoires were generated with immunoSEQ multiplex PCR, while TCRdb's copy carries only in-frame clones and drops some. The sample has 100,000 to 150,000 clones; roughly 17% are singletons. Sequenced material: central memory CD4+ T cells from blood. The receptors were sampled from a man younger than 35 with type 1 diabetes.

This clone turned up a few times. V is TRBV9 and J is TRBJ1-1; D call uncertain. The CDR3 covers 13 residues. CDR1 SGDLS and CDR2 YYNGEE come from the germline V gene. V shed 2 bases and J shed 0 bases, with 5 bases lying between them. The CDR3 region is CASSVKLNTEAFF. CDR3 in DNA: TGTGCCAGCAGCGTCAAGTTGAACACTGAAGCTTTCTTT. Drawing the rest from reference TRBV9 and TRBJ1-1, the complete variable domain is DSGVTQTPKHLITATGQRVTLRCSPRSGDLSVYWYQQSLDQGLQFLIQYYNGEERAKGNILERFSAQQFPDLHSELNLSSLELGDSALYFCASSVKLNTEAFFGQGTRLTVV.

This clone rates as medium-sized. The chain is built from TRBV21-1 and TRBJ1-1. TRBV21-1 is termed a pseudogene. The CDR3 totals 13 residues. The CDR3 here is CASRCEWYTEAFF. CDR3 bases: TGTGCCAGCAGATGCGAGTGGTACACTGAAGCTTTCTTT.

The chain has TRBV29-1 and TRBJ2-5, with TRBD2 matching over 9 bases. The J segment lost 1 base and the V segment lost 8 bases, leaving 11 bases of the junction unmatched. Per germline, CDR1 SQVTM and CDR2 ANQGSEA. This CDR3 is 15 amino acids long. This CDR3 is CSMGAERGAQETQYF. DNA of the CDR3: TGCAGCATGGGGGCTGAGCGGGGGGCCCAAGAGACCCAGTACTTC.

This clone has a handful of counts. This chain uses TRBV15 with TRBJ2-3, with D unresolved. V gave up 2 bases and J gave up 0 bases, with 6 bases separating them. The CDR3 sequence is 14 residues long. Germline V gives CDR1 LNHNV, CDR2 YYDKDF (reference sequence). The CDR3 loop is CATSRQASTDTQYF. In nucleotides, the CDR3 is TGTGCCACCAGCAGACAGGCTAGCACAGATACGCAGTATTTT.

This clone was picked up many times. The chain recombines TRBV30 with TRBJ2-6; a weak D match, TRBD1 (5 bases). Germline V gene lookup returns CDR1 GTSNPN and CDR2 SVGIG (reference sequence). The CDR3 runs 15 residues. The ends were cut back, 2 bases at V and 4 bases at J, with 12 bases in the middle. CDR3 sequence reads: CAWSHPGSGANVLTF. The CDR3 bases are TGTGCCTGGAGTCATCCAGGGTCCGGGGCCAACGTCCTGACTTTC. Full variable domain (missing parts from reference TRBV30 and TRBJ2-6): SQTIHQWPATLVQPVGSPLSLECTVEGTSNPNLYWYRQAAGRGLQLLFYSVGIGQISSEVPQNLSASRPQDRQFILSSKKLLLSDSGFYLCAWSHPGSGANVLTFGAGSRLTVL.

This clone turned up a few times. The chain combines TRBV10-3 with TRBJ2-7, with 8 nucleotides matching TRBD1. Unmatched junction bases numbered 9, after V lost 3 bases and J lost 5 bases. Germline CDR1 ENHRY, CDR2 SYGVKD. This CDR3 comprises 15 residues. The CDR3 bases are TGTGCCATCAGTGATAACGACAGGGGTGTGGACGAGCAGTACTTC. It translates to CAISDNDRGVDEQYF.

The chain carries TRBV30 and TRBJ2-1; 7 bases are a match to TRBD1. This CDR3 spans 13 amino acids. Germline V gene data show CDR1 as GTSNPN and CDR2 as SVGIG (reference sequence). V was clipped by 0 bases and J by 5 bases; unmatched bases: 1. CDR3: CAWSVGTDNEQFF. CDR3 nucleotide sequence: TGTGCCTGGAGTGTAGGGACAGACAATGAGCAGTTCTTC. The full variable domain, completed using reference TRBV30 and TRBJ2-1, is SQTIHQWPATLVQPVGSPLSLECTVEGTSNPNLYWYRQAAGRGLQLLFYSVGIGQISSEVPQNLSASRPQDRQFILSSKKLLLSDSGFYLCAWSVGTDNEQFFGPGTRLTVL.

The CDR3 reads CASSFDGGAQHF. Here the CDR3 DNA reads TGTGCCAGCAGCTTCGACGGCGGGGCCCAGCATTTT. The chain employs TRBV7-2 and TRBJ1-5; D ambiguous. The CDR3 is made up of 12 amino acids. CDR1 SGHTA and CDR2 FQGNSA come from the germline V gene. Trimming left V 3 bases short and J 11 bases short, with 11 bases between. Full variable domain (rest looked up from reference TRBV7-2 and TRBJ1-5): GAGVSQSPSNKVTEKGKDVELRCDPISGHTALYWYRQSLGQGLEFLIYFQGNSAPDKSGLPSDRFSAERTGGSVSTLTIQRTQQEDSAVYLCASSFDGGAQHFGDGTRLSIL.

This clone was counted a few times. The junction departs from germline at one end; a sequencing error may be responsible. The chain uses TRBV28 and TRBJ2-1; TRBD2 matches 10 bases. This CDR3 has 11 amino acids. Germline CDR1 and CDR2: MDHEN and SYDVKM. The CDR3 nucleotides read TGTGCCAGCAGTGCCGGGACTAGCGAAGTCTTC. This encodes CASSAGTSEVF. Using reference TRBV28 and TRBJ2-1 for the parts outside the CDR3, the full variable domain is DVKVTQSSRYLVKRTGEKVFLECVQDMDHENMFWYRQDPGLGLRLIYFSYDVKMKEKGDIPEGYSVSREKKERFSLILESASTNQTSMYLCASSAGTSEVFGPGTRLTVL.

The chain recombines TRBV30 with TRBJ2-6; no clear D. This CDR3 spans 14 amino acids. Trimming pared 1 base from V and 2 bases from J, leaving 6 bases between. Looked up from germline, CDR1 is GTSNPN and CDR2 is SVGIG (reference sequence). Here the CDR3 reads CAWSDGTGANVLTF. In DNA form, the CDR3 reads TGTGCCTGGAGTGACGGCACTGGGGCCAACGTCCTGACTTTC.

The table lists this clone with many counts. The CDR3 DNA follows: TGTGCCAGCAGCACTCAGCGGGCCGGATACAATGAGCAGTTCTTC. Translation: CASSTQRAGYNEQFF. The chain couples TRBV28 to TRBJ2-1, with D possibly matching TRBD2 (6 bases). Per germline, CDR1 MDHEN and CDR2 SYDVKM. Trimming took off 6 bases at V and 4 bases at J, with 16 bases between the two ends. CDR3 length: 15 amino acids.

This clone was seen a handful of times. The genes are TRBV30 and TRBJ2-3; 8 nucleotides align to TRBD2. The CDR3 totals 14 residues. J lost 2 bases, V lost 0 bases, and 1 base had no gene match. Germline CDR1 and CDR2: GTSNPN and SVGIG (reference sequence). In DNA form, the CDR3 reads TGTGCCTGGAGTGTAGGACTAGCCACAGATACGCAGTATTTT. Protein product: CAWSVGLATDTQYF.

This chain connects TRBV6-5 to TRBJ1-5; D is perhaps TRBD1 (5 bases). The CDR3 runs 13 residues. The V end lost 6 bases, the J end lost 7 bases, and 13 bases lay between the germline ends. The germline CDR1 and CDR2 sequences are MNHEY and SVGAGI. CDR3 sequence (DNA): TGTGCCAGCAGCGACAGCCCTTTACAGCCCCAGCATTTT. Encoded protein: CASSDSPLQPQHF.

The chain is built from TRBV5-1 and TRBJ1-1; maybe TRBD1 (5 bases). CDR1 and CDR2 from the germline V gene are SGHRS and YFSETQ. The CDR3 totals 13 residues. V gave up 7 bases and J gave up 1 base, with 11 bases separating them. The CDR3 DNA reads TGCGCCAGCGGGTCAGGGTCGAACACTGAAGCTTTCTTT. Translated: CASGSGSNTEAFF. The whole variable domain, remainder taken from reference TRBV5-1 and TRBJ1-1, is KAGVTQTPRYLIKTRGQQVTLSCSPISGHRSVSWYQQTPGQGLQFLFEYFSETQRNKGNFPGRFSGRQFSNSRSEMNVSTLELGDSALYLCASGSGSNTEAFFGQGTRLTVV.

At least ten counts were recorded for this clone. The CDR3 loop reads CASSLGHGGLGRSNQPQHF. CDR3 coding DNA: TGTGCCAGCAGCTTAGGGCACGGGGGACTCGGTCGTAGTAATCAGCCCCAGCATTTT. The V and J genes are TRBV7-9 and TRBJ1-5, with TRBD1 as a possible D gene (5 bases). With 1 base removed from V and 4 bases from J, the gap between germline ends came to 23 bases. This CDR3 is built from 19 residues. Germline CDR1 SEHNR, CDR2 FQNEAQ (reference sequence).

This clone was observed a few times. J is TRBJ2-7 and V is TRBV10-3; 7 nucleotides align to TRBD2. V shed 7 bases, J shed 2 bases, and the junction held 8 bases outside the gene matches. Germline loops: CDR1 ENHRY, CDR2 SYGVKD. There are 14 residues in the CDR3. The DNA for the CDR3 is TGTGCCATCACCGACTCTAGCGGTACCTACGAGCAGTACTTC. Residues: CAITDSSGTYEQYF.

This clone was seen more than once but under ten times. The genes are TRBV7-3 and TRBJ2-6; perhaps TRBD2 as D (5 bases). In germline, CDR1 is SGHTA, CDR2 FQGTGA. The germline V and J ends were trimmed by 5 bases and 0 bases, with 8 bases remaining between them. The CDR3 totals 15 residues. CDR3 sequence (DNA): TGTGCCAGCAGCCCCGGGAACTCTGGGGCCAACGTCCTGACTTTC. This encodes CASSPGNSGANVLTF.

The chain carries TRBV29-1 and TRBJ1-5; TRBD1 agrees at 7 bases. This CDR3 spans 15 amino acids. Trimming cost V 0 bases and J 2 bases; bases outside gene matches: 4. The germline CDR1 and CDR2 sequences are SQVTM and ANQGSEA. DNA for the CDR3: TGCAGCGTTGAAGACTCCGGGACAGGCAATCAGCCCCAGCATTTT. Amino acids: CSVEDSGTGNQPQHF. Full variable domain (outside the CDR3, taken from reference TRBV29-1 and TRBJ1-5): SAVISQKPSRDICQRGTSLTIQCQVDSQVTMMFWYRQQPGQSLTLIATANQGSEATYESGFVIDKFPISRPNLTFSTLTVSNMSPEDSSIYLCSVEDSGTGNQPQHFGDGTRLSIL.

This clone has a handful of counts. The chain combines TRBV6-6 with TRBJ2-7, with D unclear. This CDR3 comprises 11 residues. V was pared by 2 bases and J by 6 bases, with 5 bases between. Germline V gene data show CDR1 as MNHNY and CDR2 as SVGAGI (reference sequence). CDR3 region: CASSYLGEQYF. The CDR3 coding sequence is TGTGCCAGCAGTTACCTGGGCGAGCAGTACTTC.

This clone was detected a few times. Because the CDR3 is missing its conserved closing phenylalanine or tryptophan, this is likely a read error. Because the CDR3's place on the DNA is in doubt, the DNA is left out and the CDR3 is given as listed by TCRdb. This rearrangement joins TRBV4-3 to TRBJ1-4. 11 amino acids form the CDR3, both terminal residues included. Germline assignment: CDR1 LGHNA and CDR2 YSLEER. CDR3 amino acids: CASSQLGGSFS.

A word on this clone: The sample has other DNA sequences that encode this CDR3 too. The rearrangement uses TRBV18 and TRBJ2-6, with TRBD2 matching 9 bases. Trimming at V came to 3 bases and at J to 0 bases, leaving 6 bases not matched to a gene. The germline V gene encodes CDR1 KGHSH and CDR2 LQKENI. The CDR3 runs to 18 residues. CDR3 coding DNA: TGTGCCAGCTCACCCCTCATAGCGGGGGACTCTGGGGCCAACGTCCTGACTTTC. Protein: CASSPLIAGDSGANVLTF.